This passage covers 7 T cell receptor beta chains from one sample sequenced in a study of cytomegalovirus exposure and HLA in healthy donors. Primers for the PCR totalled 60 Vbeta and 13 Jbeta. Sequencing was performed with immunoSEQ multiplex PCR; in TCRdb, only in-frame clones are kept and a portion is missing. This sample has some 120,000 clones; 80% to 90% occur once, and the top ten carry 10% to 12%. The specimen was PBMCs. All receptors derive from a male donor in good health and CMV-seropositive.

CDR3: CASSLSDRTSGNTIYF. CDR3 nucleotides: TGTGCCAGCAGTTTATCCGACAGGACCTCTGGAAACACCATATATTTT. J is TRBJ1-3 and V is TRBV28, with D perhaps matching TRBD1 (6 bases). The germline V gene has CDR1 MDHEN and CDR2 SYDVKM. V lost 1 base, J lost 0 bases, and 10 bases lay in between. CDR3 size: 16 residues.

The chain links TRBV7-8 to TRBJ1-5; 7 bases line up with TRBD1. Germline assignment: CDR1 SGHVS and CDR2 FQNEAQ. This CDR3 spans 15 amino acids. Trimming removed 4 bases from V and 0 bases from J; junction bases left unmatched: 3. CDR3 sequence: CASSYGTVSNQPQHF. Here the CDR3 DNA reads TGTGCCAGCAGCTACGGGACAGTTAGCAATCAGCCCCAGCATTTT.

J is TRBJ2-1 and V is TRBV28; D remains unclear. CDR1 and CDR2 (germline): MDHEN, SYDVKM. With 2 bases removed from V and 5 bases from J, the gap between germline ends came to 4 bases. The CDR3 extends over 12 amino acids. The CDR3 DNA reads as TGTGCCAGCAGTTTAGGGCACAATGAGCAGTTCTTC. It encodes CASSLGHNEQFF.

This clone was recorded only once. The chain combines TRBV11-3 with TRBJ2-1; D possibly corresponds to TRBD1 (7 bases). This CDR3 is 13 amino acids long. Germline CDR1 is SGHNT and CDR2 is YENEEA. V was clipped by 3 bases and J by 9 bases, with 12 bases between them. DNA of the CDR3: TGTGCCAGCAGCTTCCAGGGGGGAGCTGAGCAGTTCTTC. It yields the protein CASSFQGGAEQFF.

The CDR3 DNA sequence: TGTGCCAGCAGCCCTAGGCTAGCGGGAGTCGGGGAGACCCAGTACTTC. It translates to CASSPRLAGVGETQYF. This chain uses TRBV9 with TRBJ2-5; 10 bases map to TRBD2. CDR1 and CDR2 (germline): SGDLS, YYNGEE. The V gene end was trimmed by 4 bases and the J gene end by 5 bases; junction bases not matched to a gene: 11. CDR3 length: 16 residues.

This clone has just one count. The DNA of the CDR3 is TGTGCCAGCAGTTACACGGGACAGACGAATTCACCCCTCCACTTT. Its translation: CASSYTGQTNSPLHF. V is TRBV6-5 and J is TRBJ1-6, with TRBD1 matching over 7 bases. The CDR3 runs 15 residues. J gave up 7 bases and V 2 bases, and 5 bases lay outside the gene matches. Germline-derived CDR1 and CDR2 are MNHEY and SVGAGI.

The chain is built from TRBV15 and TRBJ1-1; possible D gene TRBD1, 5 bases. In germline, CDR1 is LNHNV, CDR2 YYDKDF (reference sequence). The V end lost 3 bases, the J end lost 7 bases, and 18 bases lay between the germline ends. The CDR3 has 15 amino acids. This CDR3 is CATSSGGAGKGEAFF. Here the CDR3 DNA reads TGTGCCACCAGCAGTGGTGGGGCAGGGAAGGGTGAAGCTTTCTTT.